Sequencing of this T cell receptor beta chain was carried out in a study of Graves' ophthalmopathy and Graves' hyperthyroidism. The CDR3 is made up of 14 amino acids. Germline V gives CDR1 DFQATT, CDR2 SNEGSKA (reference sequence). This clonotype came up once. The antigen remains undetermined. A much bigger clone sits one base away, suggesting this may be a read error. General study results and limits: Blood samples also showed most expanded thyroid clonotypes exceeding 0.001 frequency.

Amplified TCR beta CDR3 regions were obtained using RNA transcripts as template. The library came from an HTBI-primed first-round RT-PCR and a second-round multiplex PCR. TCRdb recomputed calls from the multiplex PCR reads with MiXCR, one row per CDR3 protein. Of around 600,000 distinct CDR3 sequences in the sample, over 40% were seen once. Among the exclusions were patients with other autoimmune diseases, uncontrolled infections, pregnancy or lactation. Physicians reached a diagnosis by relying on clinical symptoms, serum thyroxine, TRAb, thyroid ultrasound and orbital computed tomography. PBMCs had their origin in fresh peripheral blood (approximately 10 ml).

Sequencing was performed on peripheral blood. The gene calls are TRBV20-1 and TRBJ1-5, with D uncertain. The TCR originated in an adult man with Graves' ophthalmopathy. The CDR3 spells CSAGDYGSNQPQHF. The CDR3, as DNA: TGCAGTGCTGGAGATTACGGAAGCAATCAGCCCCAGCATTTT.